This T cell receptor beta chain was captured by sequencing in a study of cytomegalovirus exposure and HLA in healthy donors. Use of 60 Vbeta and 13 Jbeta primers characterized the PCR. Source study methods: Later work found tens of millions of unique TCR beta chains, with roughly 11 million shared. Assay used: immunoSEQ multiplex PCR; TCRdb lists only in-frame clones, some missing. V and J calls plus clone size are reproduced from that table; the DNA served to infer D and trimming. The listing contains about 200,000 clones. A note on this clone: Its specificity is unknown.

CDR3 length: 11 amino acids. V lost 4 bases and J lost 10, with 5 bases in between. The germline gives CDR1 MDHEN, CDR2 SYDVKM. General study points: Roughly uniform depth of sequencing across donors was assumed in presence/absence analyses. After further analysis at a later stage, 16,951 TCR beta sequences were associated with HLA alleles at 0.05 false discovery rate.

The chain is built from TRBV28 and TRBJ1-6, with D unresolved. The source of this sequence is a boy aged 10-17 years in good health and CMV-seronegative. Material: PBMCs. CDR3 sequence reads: CASSSFSPLHF. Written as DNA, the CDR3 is TGTGCCAGCAGTTCCTTCTCACCCCTCCACTTT.